What follows describes a single T cell receptor beta chain. This clonotype was seen a few times. The target of this receptor is not known. Base qualities are not recorded, but no much larger clone differs from it by a single base. The protocol used for the library was RT-PCR. TCRdb names Illumina HiSeq 2500 as the instrument used. The public reads were reprocessed in TCRdb via fastp at Q25 and MiXCR, keeping in-frame beta chains. All rows with the same CDR3 protein become a single entry with the most common DNA and genes. Within this sample are 300,000 to 350,000 distinct CDR3 sequences, with around a fifth of them counted one time only. Of the sample, roughly 10% falls within the top ten clones. The data derive from a study of response to subunit inactivated influenza vaccine (dated by TCRdb to 2016 to 2019). In terms of the full investigation: Deep quantitative T cell receptor repertoire profiling was used in the study to track responses to a trivalent subunit inactivated influenza vaccine.

Based on the germline V gene, the CDR1 and CDR2 sequences are SGDLS and YYNGEE. Trimming at the junction amounts to 2 bases on V and 10 bases on J, and the germline ends lie 12 bases apart. The CDR3 sequence holds 12 residues, the cysteine and phenylalanine included. The kept DNA is CDR3 alone, 36 bases in frame from the first base. What the authors observed across the whole study: The authors suggested that each seasonal influenza vaccination may recruit only a limited number of new T cells.

The chain employs TRBV9 and TRBJ1-2; TRBD1 is possibly the D segment (6 matching bases). The source was PBMCs from blood, collected about 20 months after vaccination. This clonotype was sampled from a man between 50 and 75 years old who received an inactivated influenza vaccine. Donor details come from another sample of the same person, matched by shared clones. The CDR3 loop reads CASSVQPGVYTF. The nucleotide sequence reads as follows: TGTGCCAGCAGCGTCCAACCAGGGGTCTACACCTTC.